A single sample is the source of the 29 T cell receptor beta chains below, sequenced in a study of CD8 T cells in ankylosing spondylitis. Using its own MiXCR run on the 5' RACE reads, TCRdb lists one record per CDR3 protein. The sample carries roughly 170,000 distinct CDR3 sequences, around a tenth recorded once. Material for sequencing was blood, either unsorted or a sorted T cell fraction (not recorded which). All receptors come from a female donor with ankylosing spondylitis or in good health (not recorded which).

This clonotype was detected a few times. This CDR3 reads CASSVEGNPKNIQYF. For the CDR3, the DNA is TGTGCCAGCAGCGTAGAGGGAAACCCCAAAAACATTCAGTACTTC. The rearrangement uses TRBV9 and TRBJ2-4; unclear D gene. The CDR3 has 15 residues. The V end was cut by 0 bases, the J end by 2 bases, with 9 bases between. Germline CDR1 and CDR2: SGDLS and YYNGEE.

This clonotype was observed a handful of times. The rearrangement joins TRBV28 to TRBJ1-3, with 9 bases that match TRBD1. The CDR3 length is 14 residues. Germline assignment: CDR1 MDHEN and CDR2 SYDVKM. Trimming cost V 5 bases and J 3 bases; bases outside gene matches: 2. CDR3 region: CASSEDRGGNTIYF. CDR3 DNA: TGTGCCAGCAGTGAGGACAGGGGTGGAAACACCATATATTTT.

The rearrangement links TRBV6-1 to TRBJ2-7; 8 bases agree with TRBD2. The CDR3 sequence is 15 residues long. J lost 4 bases, V lost 6 bases, and 11 bases had no gene match. CDR1 and CDR2 (germline): MNHNS, SASEGT. In DNA, the CDR3 is TGTGCCAGCAGCCCCGAGACGGGAGGGGGTTACGAGCAGTACTTC. Translating gives CASSPETGGGYEQYF.

This clonotype was observed a handful of times. The chain combines TRBV29-1 with TRBJ2-2; no clear D gene. V was trimmed by 3 bases and J by 3 bases, leaving 8 bases between them. This CDR3 has 13 amino acids. Germline CDR1 is SQVTM and CDR2 is ANQGSEA. The CDR3 here is CSVDGPHTGELFF. In DNA, the CDR3 is TGCAGCGTTGACGGGCCCCACACCGGGGAGCTGTTTTTT.

In its sample, this clonotype was seen many times. The J gene is TRBJ2-1, the V gene TRBV25-1; 7 bases agree with TRBD2. The CDR3 totals 15 residues. The V and J ends lost 0 bases and 8 bases, in that order; junction bases with no gene match: 7. Germline CDR1 and CDR2: MGHDK and SYGVNS. The CDR3: CASSEYLGLLDEQFF. CDR3 bases: TGTGCCAGCAGTGAATACCTGGGACTACTGGATGAGCAGTTCTTC.

There are many counts of this clonotype. The genes are TRBV20-1 and TRBJ2-1; TRBD2 matches 7 bases. There are 15 residues in the CDR3. In germline, CDR1 is DFQATT, CDR2 SNEGSKA (reference sequence). V was clipped by 0 bases and J by 0 bases; unmatched bases: 2. The CDR3 region is CSAREGGSSYNEQFF. DNA for the CDR3: TGCAGTGCTAGAGAGGGGGGGAGCTCCTACAATGAGCAGTTCTTC.

This clonotype was detected only a few times. This chain uses TRBV6-1 with TRBJ2-1, with 7 bases that match TRBD2. The V gene end was trimmed by 6 bases and the J gene end by 7 bases; junction bases not matched to a gene: 12. This CDR3 comprises 15 residues. CDR1 and CDR2 from the germline V gene are MNHNS and SASEGT. CDR3 region: CASSLPGGGPNEQFF. The DNA for the CDR3 is TGTGCCAGCAGCCTTCCCGGGGGAGGGCCGAATGAGCAGTTCTTC.

The table lists this clonotype with many counts. V usage is TRBV4-3 and J usage is TRBJ2-5; tentatively, D is TRBD1 or TRBD2 (5 bases each). Germline V gene lookup returns CDR1 LGHNA and CDR2 YSLEER. This CDR3 has 16 amino acids. Trimming shortened V by 4 bases and J by 4 bases, and 19 bases separated the two germline ends. The CDR3 nucleotides read TGCGCCAGCAGCCCTACATCCGGGGCCTCTGCAGAGACCCAGTACTTC. The encoded protein is CASSPTSGASAETQYF.

This chain joins TRBV19 and TRBJ2-2; D perhaps matches TRBD2 (5 bases). CDR3 length: 15 residues. V shed 4 bases and J shed 2 bases, with 11 bases lying between them. Per germline, CDR1 LNHDA and CDR2 SQIVND (reference sequence). CDR3 sequence: CASSSILENTGELFF. CDR3 DNA: TGTGCCAGTAGTAGTATACTAGAAAACACCGGGGAGCTGTTTTTT.

A few counts support this clonotype. The V gene is TRBV4-3, the J gene TRBJ1-5; D perhaps matches TRBD1 (5 bases). The germline V gene encodes CDR1 LGHNA and CDR2 YSLEER. The length of the CDR3 is 15 residues. Trimming shortened V by 0 bases and J by 6 bases, and 12 bases separated the two germline ends. CDR3: CASSQDLGEAQPQHF. CDR3 DNA sequence: TGCGCCAGCAGCCAAGATCTGGGGGAGGCTCAGCCCCAGCATTTT.

The chain links TRBV19 to TRBJ2-1; D is possibly TRBD2 (5 bases). The CDR3 runs to 14 residues. V was shortened by 5 bases and J by 1 base, with 9 bases between the two germline ends. The germline CDR1 and CDR2 sequences are LNHDA and SQIVND (reference sequence). The CDR3 reads CASSDSVSYNEQFF. CDR3 in DNA: TGTGCCAGTAGTGATAGCGTTTCCTACAATGAGCAGTTCTTC.

The genes are TRBV4-1 and TRBJ2-1; D call uncertain. Trimming left V 0 bases short and J 8 bases short, with 17 bases between. CDR3 length equals 16 residues. In germline, CDR1 is MGHRA, CDR2 YSYEKL. CDR3 DNA: TGCGCCAGCAGCCAAGACGAACTCCGACGTGGGGATGAGCAGTTCTTC. It specifies CASSQDELRRGDEQFF.

This clonotype was observed a handful of times. This rearrangement joins TRBV2 to TRBJ2-5; D tentatively reads TRBD1 or TRBD2 (5 bases each). V lost 10 bases to trimming and J lost 1 base, with 22 bases between them. The germline V gene encodes CDR1 SNHLY and CDR2 FYNNEI. The CDR3 length is 16 residues. The CDR3 bases are TGTGCCACCCTTACGGGGCGGAAGAAAACCCAAGAGACCCAGTACTTC. It yields the protein CATLTGRKKTQETQYF. The variable domain in full, completed from reference TRBV2 and TRBJ2-5, reads EPEVTQTPSHQVTQMGQEVILRCVPISNHLYFYWYRQILGQKVEFLVSFYNNEISEKSEIFDDQFSVERPDGSNFTLKIRSTKLEDSAMYFCATLTGRKKTQETQYFGPGTRLLVL.

This rearrangement joins TRBV5-6 to TRBJ2-3, with 10 bases matching TRBD2. The CDR3 is 15 residues long. The J segment lost 4 bases and the V segment lost 8 bases, leaving 10 bases of the junction unmatched. From germline, CDR1 is SGHDT and CDR2 YYEEEE. CDR3 coding DNA: TGTGCCAGGAGCCCCGGACTAGCGGACTCAGATACGCAGTATTTT. Translating gives CARSPGLADSDTQYF.

The V call is TRBV15, the J call TRBJ1-2; TRBD1 is a possible D gene (5 bases). V was trimmed by 4 bases and J by 8 bases, leaving 14 bases between them. The CDR3 is made up of 13 amino acids. Per the germline V gene, CDR1 is LNHNV and CDR2 is YYDKDF (reference sequence). Written as DNA, the CDR3 is TGTGCCACCAGCACCAGGGCCTCGCGGGGCTACACCTTC. Amino acid sequence: CATSTRASRGYTF.

In its sample, this clonotype was seen many times. The V call is TRBV9, the J call TRBJ2-5; D might be TRBD2 (6 bases). The CDR3 has 14 amino acids. Germline V gene sequence: CDR1 SGDLS, CDR2 YYNGEE. V lost 4 bases to trimming and J lost 3 bases, with 13 bases between them. The CDR3 nucleotides are TGTGCCAGCAGCCCTTATATAGCGGAAGAGACCCAGTACTTC. Protein product: CASSPYIAEETQYF.

The CDR3 sequence is CASSVAETNYGYTF. In nucleotides, the CDR3 is TGTGCCAGCAGCGTAGCTGAGACGAACTATGGCTACACCTTC. The chain uses TRBV9 and TRBJ1-2; D is uncertain. The ends were cut back, 0 bases at V and 2 bases at J, with 8 bases in the middle. Germline V gene data show CDR1 as SGDLS and CDR2 as YYNGEE. CDR3 size: 14 residues.

Many counts were recorded for this clonotype. V and J are TRBV6-2 or TRBV6-3 and TRBJ1-5; D is unclear. The CDR3 is 14 residues long. V was clipped by 7 bases and J by 1 base, with 11 bases between them. The germline gives CDR1 MNHEY, CDR2 SVGEGT. This CDR3 is CASMPALSNQPQHF. Here the CDR3 DNA reads TGTGCCAGCATGCCAGCTTTGAGCAATCAGCCCCAGCATTTT.

J is TRBJ2-1 and V is TRBV7-2; 11 bases line up with TRBD2. Trimming cost V 5 bases and J 8 bases; bases outside gene matches: 8. CDR1 is SGHTA and CDR2 is FQGNSA in the germline V gene. The CDR3 has 15 residues. This CDR3 reads CASSPLAGGPDEQFF. The DNA of the CDR3 is TGTGCCAGCAGCCCGTTAGCGGGAGGGCCTGATGAGCAGTTCTTC.

The chain recombines TRBV9 with TRBJ2-5; D ambiguous. From germline, CDR1 is SGDLS and CDR2 YYNGEE. Trimming left V 4 bases short and J 2 bases short, with 15 bases between. The CDR3 is made up of 15 amino acids. CDR3 residues: CASSLTTGLQETQYF. CDR3 DNA: TGTGCCAGCAGCCTCACGACTGGCTTACAAGAGACCCAGTACTTC.

This clonotype has ten or more counts. The rearrangement links TRBV29-1 to TRBJ2-1, with a possible D match to TRBD1 (6 bases). V dropped 7 bases and J dropped 0 bases, with 13 bases sitting between them. This CDR3 spans 14 amino acids. The germline gives CDR1 SQVTM, CDR2 ANQGSEA. This CDR3 reads CSAGRDNSYNEQFF. CDR3 nucleotides: TGCAGCGCGGGCCGGGACAACTCCTACAATGAGCAGTTCTTC.

The gene calls are TRBV2 and TRBJ1-5; D ambiguous. CDR1 is SNHLY, CDR2 FYNNEI, per germline. The CDR3 has 14 amino acids. The V gene lost 3 bases and the J gene lost 3 bases, with 9 bases spanning the gap. The CDR3 DNA reads as TGTGCCAGCAGTGAGAACGGTCCCAATCAGCCCCAGCATTTT. The encoded protein is CASSENGPNQPQHF.

In its sample, this clonotype was seen many times. This chain uses TRBV6-5 with TRBJ2-1; the match to TRBD2 covers 10 bases. This CDR3 region has 12 residues. The germline gives CDR1 MNHEY, CDR2 SVGAGI. Trimming removed 6 bases from V and 10 bases from J; junction bases left unmatched: 3. The CDR3 spells CASSSSGREQFF. DNA of the CDR3: TGTGCCAGCAGCTCTAGCGGGAGAGAGCAGTTCTTC.

This sequence joins TRBV20-1 and TRBJ2-7, with D hard to call. V was cut by 5 bases and J by 4 bases, with 18 bases left in between. The CDR3 has 14 residues. CDR1 DFQATT and CDR2 SNEGSKA come from the germline V gene (reference sequence). CDR3 residues: CSALMDGYQYEQYF. The CDR3 DNA follows: TGCAGTGCTCTCATGGACGGTTACCAGTACGAGCAGTACTTC.

V gene TRBV5-6 combines with J gene TRBJ1-6; unclear D gene. The CDR3 has 17 amino acids. The germline V and J ends were trimmed by 0 bases and 0 bases, with 10 bases remaining between them. CDR1 is SGHDT, CDR2 YYEEEE, per germline. The CDR3 reads CASSLGPRSSYNSPLHF. Here the CDR3 DNA reads TGTGCCAGCAGCTTGGGACCGCGCAGCTCCTATAATTCACCCCTCCACTTT.

At least ten counts were recorded for this clonotype. The rearrangement links TRBV24-1 to TRBJ1-2; D is perhaps TRBD1 (5 bases). This CDR3 is 14 amino acids long. Trimming took 7 bases from V and 1 from J, leaving 12 bases between them. The germline V gene has CDR1 KGHDR and CDR2 SFDVKD. For the CDR3, the DNA is TGTGCCACCAGCCCCAGGGCGATTAACTATGGCTACACCTTC. Translated, it gives CATSPRAINYGYTF.

This clonotype has ten or more counts. For the CDR3, the DNA is TGTGCCAGCGCAGGGGTGAACACTGAAGCTTTCTTT. Amino acids: CASAGVNTEAFF. This rearrangement joins TRBV27 to TRBJ1-1; perhaps TRBD1 as D (6 bases). V was cut by 8 bases and J by 0 bases, with 7 bases left in between. This CDR3 spans 12 amino acids. Per germline, CDR1 MNHEY and CDR2 SMNVEV (reference sequence).

The gene calls are TRBV15 and TRBJ1-2; TRBD1 is a possible D gene (5 bases). CDR1 is LNHNV, CDR2 YYDKDF, per germline (reference sequence). Trimming cost V 10 bases and J 3 bases, with 15 bases left between them. This CDR3 spans 13 amino acids. CDR3 region: CAMSFGTDYGYTF. The CDR3 coding sequence is TGTGCCATGAGCTTTGGGACGGACTATGGCTACACCTTC. Complete variable domain (other parts from reference TRBV15 and TRBJ1-2): DAMVIQNPRYQVTQFGKPVTLSCSQTLNHNVMYWYQQKSSQAPKLLFHYYDKDFNNEADTPDNFQSRRPNTSFCFLDIRSPGLGDTAMYLCAMSFGTDYGYTFGSGTRLTVV.

In its sample, this clonotype was seen a few times. The chain joins TRBV12-3 or TRBV12-4 to TRBJ2-5; D not certain. V lost 7 bases to trimming and J lost 4 bases, with 7 bases between them. The CDR3 extends over 11 amino acids. In nucleotides, the CDR3 is TGTGCCAGCACCCATGGAGAGACCCAGTACTTC. It translates to CASTHGETQYF.